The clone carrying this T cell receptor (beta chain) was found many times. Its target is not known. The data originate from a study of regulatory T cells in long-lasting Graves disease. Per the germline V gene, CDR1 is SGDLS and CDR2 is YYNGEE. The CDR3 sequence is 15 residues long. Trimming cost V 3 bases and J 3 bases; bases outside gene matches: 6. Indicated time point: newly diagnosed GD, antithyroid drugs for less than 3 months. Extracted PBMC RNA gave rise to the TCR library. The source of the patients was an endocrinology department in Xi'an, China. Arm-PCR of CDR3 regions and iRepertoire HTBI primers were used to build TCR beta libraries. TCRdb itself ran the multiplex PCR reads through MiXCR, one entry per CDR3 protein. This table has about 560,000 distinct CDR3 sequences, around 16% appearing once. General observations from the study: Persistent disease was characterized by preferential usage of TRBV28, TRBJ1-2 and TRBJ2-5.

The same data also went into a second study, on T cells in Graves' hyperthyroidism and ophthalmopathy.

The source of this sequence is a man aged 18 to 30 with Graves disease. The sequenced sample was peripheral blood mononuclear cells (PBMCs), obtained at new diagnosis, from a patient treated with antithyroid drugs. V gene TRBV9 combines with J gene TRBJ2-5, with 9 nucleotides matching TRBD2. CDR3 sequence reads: CASSAGGRAEETQYF. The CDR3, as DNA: TGTGCCAGCAGCGCGGGCGGGAGGGCCGAAGAGACCCAGTACTTC.